This paragraph covers one TCR beta chain sequence. In the authors' methods: Cell counts per sample came from amplifying reference gene primers. The table came from immunoSEQ multiplex PCR; TCRdb's copy has only in-frame clones and leaves some out. V, J and clone size were drawn from that table, and D and trimming were deduced from the DNA. The sample lists 150,000 to 200,000 clones; around 83% were seen once. The ends lost 4 bases at V and 4 bases at J; junction bases unmatched: 16. CDR3 size: 19 residues. CDR1 is KGHSH, CDR2 LQKENI, per germline. This sample is part of a study of blood T cell repertoires in COVID-19. Study-wide background: Donors in the United States, Italy and Spain gave samples during acute or convalescent COVID-19.

Seattle patient enrollment occurred during active infection, with longitudinal follow-up thereafter. Material: peripheral blood. The source of this sequence is a woman between 50 and 59 years old with COVID-19, enrolled during active disease. V and J are TRBV18 and TRBJ2-3; 11 bases agree with TRBD2. CDR3 nucleotide sequence: TGTGCCAGCTCACAGGGTAAAGGACTAGCGGGCCCAGCCTCAGATACGCAGTATTTT. Protein: CASSQGKGLAGPASDTQYF.